A selection of T cell receptor beta chains follows, all from one sample in a study of T cell responses to AZD1222 COVID-19 vaccine. TCRdb keeps only in-frame clones here, not all; method: immunoSEQ multiplex PCR. The repertoire holds tens of thousands of clones, about 88% seen once, with approximately 7.3% in the top ten. The input for sequencing was peripheral blood, taken on day 0 of AZD1222 vaccination. Receptors originate from an adult in good health. The CDR3 runs from the conserved cysteine through the conserved F or W. Fields, in order: J gene, clone size, D gene, V gene, CDR3 DNA, CDR3 protein. D genes are given only for firm matches. Size tells how often a clone was seen (once, few, many) or the class of an expanded clone, and some rows leave it out.

J: TRBJ2-5
size: -
D: -
V: TRBV6-5
DNA: TGTGCCAGCAGTAAGGGGTCGGTGGAGACCCAGTACTTC
CDR3: CASSKGSVETQYF

J: TRBJ1-2
size: -
D: TRBD1
V: TRBV3-1/TRBV3-2
DNA: TGTGCCAGCAGCCAGGGTTATTCCCGGGACAGCGCGTCTGGCTACACCTTC
CDR3: CASSQGYSRDSASGYTF

J: TRBJ1-3
size: -
D: TRBD1
V: TRBV28
DNA: TGTGCCAGCAGTCCACGGGACAGTCCACCCTCTGGAAACACCATATATTTT
CDR3: CASSPRDSPPSGNTIYF

J: TRBJ1-4
size: -
D: -
V: TRBV5-1
DNA: TGCGCCAGCGGCAGGGGAGGTAAAGCGGCTAATGAAAAACTGTTTTTT
CDR3: CASGRGGKAANEKLFF

J: TRBJ1-2
size: -
D: TRBD1
V: TRBV28
DNA: TGTGCCAGCGCGGACAGGGTCGCTACTTATGGCTACACCTTC
CDR3: CASADRVATYGYTF

J: TRBJ1-3
size: -
D: TRBD1
V: TRBV7-3
DNA: TGTGCCAGCAGCCCAGGACAGGGTGCTGGAAACACCATATATTTT
CDR3: CASSPGQGAGNTIYF

J: TRBJ2-3
size: once
D: TRBD1
V: TRBV28
DNA: TGTGCCAGCAGTAGGACAGGGAGTGGTACGCAGTATTTT
CDR3: CASSRTGSGTQYF

J: TRBJ1-5
size: few
D: TRBD1
V: TRBV6-5
DNA: TGTGCCAGCAGACAGGGGGCGGATCAGCCCCAGCATTTT
CDR3: CASRQGADQPQHF

J: TRBJ1-5
size: -
D: TRBD1
V: TRBV2
DNA: TGTGCCAGCCAGGGGGGGGAAGGTCAGCCCCAGCATTTT
CDR3: CASQGGEGQPQHF

J: TRBJ2-1
size: once
D: -
V: TRBV13
DNA: TGTGCCAGCAGCTTCGGTAGGGGTCACTACAATGAGCAGTTCTTC
CDR3: CASSFGRGHYNEQFF

J: TRBJ2-3
size: -
D: -
V: TRBV5-1
DNA: TGCGCCAGCAGCCCGGTGAGAGGGGGAGCCCCCACAGATACGCAGTATTTT
CDR3: CASSPVRGGAPTDTQYF

J: TRBJ2-3
size: -
D: -
V: TRBV4-2
DNA: TGTGCCAGCAGCCAAGATATGGCGGGTCCCACAGATACGCAGTATTTT
CDR3: CASSQDMAGPTDTQYF

J: TRBJ2-3
size: -
D: TRBD1
V: TRBV14
DNA: TGTGCCAGCAGCCAAGGGGGACAGAATGCGTTCACAGATACGCAGTATTTT
CDR3: CASSQGGQNAFTDTQYF

J: TRBJ2-3
size: -
D: -
V: TRBV29-1
DNA: TGCAGCGTTGAGGAACAGGCCCGCACAGATACGCAGTATTTT
CDR3: CSVEEQARTDTQYF

J: TRBJ1-2
size: -
D: -
V: TRBV28
DNA: TGTGCCAGCAGCGACAACTATGGCTACACCTTC
CDR3: CASSDNYGYTF

J: TRBJ2-2
size: few
D: TRBD2
V: TRBV9
DNA: TGTGCCAGCAGCGTAGAGGCGGGGGGGACCGGGGAGCTGTTTTTT
CDR3: CASSVEAGGTGELFF

J: TRBJ1-6
size: -
D: -
V: TRBV28
DNA: TGTGCCAGCAGTTCCGTGGGGTCCTATAATTCACCCCTCCACTTT
CDR3: CASSSVGSYNSPLHF

J: TRBJ2-1
size: -
D: -
V: TRBV14
DNA: TGTGCCAGCGGGCCGAGAAGCCTCATGGCCGATGAGCAGTTCTTC
CDR3: CASGPRSLMADEQFF

J: TRBJ2-3
size: -
D: TRBD2
V: TRBV2
DNA: TGTGCCGGGGGGGGAAGCGCCCGCACAGATACGCAGTATTTT
CDR3: CAGGGSARTDTQYF

J: TRBJ1-5
size: -
D: TRBD1
V: TRBV28
DNA: TGTGCCAGCAGCCTACTAATAGGGGGCGAAAATCAGCCCCAGCATTTT
CDR3: CASSLLIGGENQPQHF

J: TRBJ1-3
size: -
D: -
V: TRBV30
DNA: TGTGCCTGGAGTTCCACTGGAGCCTCTGGAAACACCATATATTTT
CDR3: CAWSSTGASGNTIYF

J: TRBJ2-7
size: -
D: TRBD1
V: TRBV6-5
DNA: TGTGCCAGCAGTTCGGACAGGGGGCCCTACGAGCAGTACTTC
CDR3: CASSSDRGPYEQYF

J: TRBJ1-5
size: -
D: TRBD1
V: TRBV28
DNA: TGTGCCAGCAGTTTATTTGGGGGGACAGGGTGGTCGAGCAATCAGCCCCAGCATTTT
CDR3: CASSLFGGTGWSSNQPQHF

J: TRBJ2-2
size: -
D: -
V: TRBV7-3
DNA: TGTGCCAGCAGGGAACTAGCCCTCTCCGCCGGGGAGCTGTTTTTT
CDR3: CASRELALSAGELFF

J: TRBJ2-1
size: once
D: -
V: TRBV6-5
DNA: TGTGCCAGCGGGAGACAGAAGGTAAATGAGCAGTTCTTC
CDR3: CASGRQKVNEQFF

J: TRBJ2-6
size: few
D: -
V: TRBV18
DNA: TGTGCCAGCTCACCAATCCGGGCGAGGAGCTCTGGGGCCAACGTCCTGACTTTC
CDR3: CASSPIRARSSGANVLTF

J: TRBJ2-7
size: -
D: -
V: TRBV13
DNA: TGTGCCAGCAGCCAAACTGACAGGGAGCAGTACTTC
CDR3: CASSQTDREQYF

J: TRBJ1-1
size: -
D: -
V: TRBV6-5
DNA: TGTGCCAGCAGTTACGGGCAAGTGAACACTGAAGCTTTCTTT
CDR3: CASSYGQVNTEAFF

J: TRBJ1-5
size: -
D: -
V: TRBV19
DNA: TGTGCCACAAAATCACAGGGAGGGGACAATCAGCCCCAGCATTTT
CDR3: CATKSQGGDNQPQHF

J: TRBJ1-2
size: -
D: -
V: TRBV3-1/TRBV3-2
DNA: TGTGCCAGCAGCCAAGATGGAGACGGTGGAGATGGCTACACCTTC
CDR3: CASSQDGDGGDGYTF

J: TRBJ1-1
size: -
D: -
V: TRBV5-1
DNA: TGCGCCAGCAGCTTGCGGGCGAACACTGAAGCTTTCTTT
CDR3: CASSLRANTEAFF

J: TRBJ1-2
size: -
D: -
V: TRBV7-2
DNA: TGTGCCAGCAGCTTAACGGGGGCTAACTATGGCTACACCTTC
CDR3: CASSLTGANYGYTF

J: TRBJ2-1
size: few
D: TRBD2
V: TRBV5-6
DNA: TGTGCCAGCAGCTTGCGTGGTAGCGGGGGTAGGTACAATGAGCAGTTCTTC
CDR3: CASSLRGSGGRYNEQFF

J: TRBJ2-5
size: few
D: TRBD2
V: TRBV7-2
DNA: TGTGCCAGCAGCTTAGCTGGGACTAGCGGGCTGGAGACCCAGTACTTC
CDR3: CASSLAGTSGLETQYF

J: TRBJ1-6
size: -
D: -
V: TRBV28
DNA: TGTGCCAGCCCCCGGTTACCCTATAATTCACCCCTCCACTTT
CDR3: CASPRLPYNSPLHF

J: TRBJ2-7
size: -
D: -
V: TRBV29-1
DNA: TGCAGCGTTGAAGGTACCTACGAGCAGTACTTC
CDR3: CSVEGTYEQYF

J: TRBJ2-1
size: -
D: TRBD2
V: TRBV30
DNA: TGTGCCTGGAGTGTAGAGAATAGCGGGAGACGCAATGAGCAGTTCTTC
CDR3: CAWSVENSGRRNEQFF

J: TRBJ1-4
size: -
D: -
V: TRBV7-2
DNA: TGTGCCAGCTCTCCGGCGGCCAATAATGAAAAACTGTTTTTT
CDR3: CASSPAANNEKLFF

J: TRBJ2-5
size: -
D: -
V: TRBV27
DNA: TGTGCCAGCAGTCAGAGACAGGCGGAGACCCAGTACTTC
CDR3: CASSQRQAETQYF

J: TRBJ1-5
size: -
D: TRBD1
V: TRBV19
DNA: TGTGCCAGTAGTTGGGACAGGCACGCTCCCCAGCATTTT
CDR3: CASSWDRHAPQHF

J: TRBJ2-4
size: -
D: TRBD2
V: TRBV5-1
DNA: TGCGCCAGCAGCCGGGGAGCGGCGGGGGGCGCAAAACAGTACTTC
CDR3: CASSRGAAGGAKQYF

J: TRBJ1-1
size: once
D: -
V: TRBV25-1
DNA: TGTGCCAGCAGTGTCCGAGACAGGGAAGCTTTCTTT
CDR3: CASSVRDREAFF

J: TRBJ1-2
size: -
D: TRBD1
V: TRBV5-4
DNA: TGTGCCAGCAGCTTGGCGGCAGGGGGGGGAGCTAACTATGGCTACACCTTC
CDR3: CASSLAAGGGANYGYTF

J: TRBJ2-7
size: -
D: -
V: TRBV28
DNA: TGTGCCAGCAGCCTTACTTCCGGGACCGTAAGGGGGTACTTC
CDR3: CASSLTSGTVRGYF

J: TRBJ2-7
size: -
D: TRBD2
V: TRBV7-8
DNA: TGTGCCAGCAGCTTAGGAGTAGCGGGGGGTACCTACGAGCAGTACTTC
CDR3: CASSLGVAGGTYEQYF

J: TRBJ1-2
size: -
D: -
V: TRBV7-2
DNA: TGTGCCAGCACCTTAGGAGGTGGCAGAGATAACTATGGCTACACCTTC
CDR3: CASTLGGGRDNYGYTF

J: TRBJ2-1
size: once
D: -
V: TRBV6-2/TRBV6-3
DNA: TGTGCCAGCAGTTACCAGGATAGCGGCGTGGGGTACAATGAGCAGTTCTTC
CDR3: CASSYQDSGVGYNEQFF

J: TRBJ1-4
size: -
D: -
V: TRBV27
DNA: TGTGCCAGCACCCGCAGAGCCCGGTCTAATGAAAAACTGTTTTTT
CDR3: CASTRRARSNEKLFF

J: TRBJ2-2
size: -
D: -
V: TRBV10-2
DNA: TGCGCCAGCAGTTTGGGCCTGGGAACCGGGGAGCTGTTTTTT
CDR3: CASSLGLGTGELFF

J: TRBJ2-7
size: -
D: TRBD2
V: TRBV20-1
DNA: TGCAGTGCTAGGCAAGCGGGAGAGCAGTACTTC
CDR3: CSARQAGEQYF